This TCR beta chain was retrieved from a study of blood T cell repertoires in COVID-19. The cohort comprised adults aged about 18 to 90 years residing in approximately 25 US areas. Recovered Cohort 3 donors showed two negative PCRs, clearance, or symptom resolution. Germline CDR1 is SGHDT and CDR2 is YYEEEE. The CDR3 sequence is 16 residues long. J was trimmed by 0 bases and V by 3 bases; bases with no gene match: 5. TCRdb's copy holds only in-frame clones and misses some; the assay was immunoSEQ multiplex PCR. There are around 400,000 clones in the sample; 75% to 90% occur only once, and 5% to 6% lies in the top ten.

The source material was PBMCs or T cells enriched from blood (not recorded which). The receptor's source is a woman between 50 and 59 years old who had recovered from COVID-19. The V and J genes are TRBV5-6 and TRBJ2-3, with TRBD1 identical over 9 bases. CDR3 DNA: TGTGCCAGCAGCTACCCCGGGACAGGGAGCACAGATACGCAGTATTTT. It is translated as CASSYPGTGSTDTQYF.